This T cell receptor (beta chain) was documented in a study of PD-L1 blockade in urothelial cancer. Per the germline V gene, CDR1 is GTSNPN and CDR2 is SVGIG (reference sequence). This CDR3 is 14 amino acids long. Trimming took off 2 bases at V and 6 bases at J, with 15 bases between the two ends. The time point here: peripheral blood 6 weeks after treatment start. The data were produced by immunoSEQ multiplex PCR, yet TCRdb's version contains in-frame clones alone and is incomplete. The sample records approximately 50,000 clones, more than 70% being singletons. The specimen was PBMCs, collected around atezolizumab (anti-PD-L1) treatment. This sequence originates from a man aged 60 to 75 with urothelial cancer. This sequence joins TRBV30 and TRBJ2-3; D is perhaps TRBD2 (6 bases). This chain's CDR3 is CAWSLGGSADTQYF. DNA of the CDR3: TGTGCCTGGAGTCTCGGGGGATCGGCTGATACGCAGTATTTT.